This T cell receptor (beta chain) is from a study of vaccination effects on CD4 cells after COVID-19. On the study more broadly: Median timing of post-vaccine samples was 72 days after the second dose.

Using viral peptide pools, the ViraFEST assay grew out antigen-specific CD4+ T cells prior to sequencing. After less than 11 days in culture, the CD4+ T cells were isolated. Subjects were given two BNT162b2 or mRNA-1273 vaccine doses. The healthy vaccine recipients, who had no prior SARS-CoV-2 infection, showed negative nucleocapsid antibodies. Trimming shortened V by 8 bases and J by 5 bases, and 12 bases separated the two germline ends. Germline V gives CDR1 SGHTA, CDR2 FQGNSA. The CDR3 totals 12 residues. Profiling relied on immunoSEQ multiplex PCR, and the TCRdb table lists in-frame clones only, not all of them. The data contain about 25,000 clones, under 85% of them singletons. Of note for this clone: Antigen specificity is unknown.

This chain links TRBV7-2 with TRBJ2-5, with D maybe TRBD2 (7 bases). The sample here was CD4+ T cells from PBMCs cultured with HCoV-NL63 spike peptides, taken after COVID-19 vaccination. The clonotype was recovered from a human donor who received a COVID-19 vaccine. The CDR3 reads CASGGAGETQYF. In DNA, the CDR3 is TGTGCCAGCGGGGGGGCGGGTGAGACCCAGTACTTC.